Following are 10 T cell receptor beta chains from one sample sequenced in a study of spatial heterogeneity in lung cancer. Time point reported: sample taken at primary tumor resection. From tumor, nontumor lung or frozen PBMC, whole RNA was taken unsorted for sequencing. One entry per CDR3 protein, called by TCRdb with MiXCR from the 5' RACE reads. The data hold some 85,000 distinct CDR3 sequences, with approximately 20% observed a single time. The sequencing used PBMCs, collected at surgery. The receptors were gathered from a male donor with early-stage non-small cell lung cancer.

This chain joins TRBV4-2 and TRBJ2-3; D may correspond to TRBD1 or TRBD2 (5 bases each). Germline V gene data show CDR1 as LGHNA and CDR2 as YNFKEQ. V lost 0 bases and J 0 bases, leaving 16 bases between the germline ends. The length of the CDR3 is 18 residues. The CDR3 protein is CASSQDQGTTLSTDTQYF. The DNA for the CDR3 is TGTGCCAGCAGCCAAGATCAAGGGACCACTCTAAGCACAGATACGCAGTATTTT.

This clonotype has at least ten counts. The rearrangement joins TRBV21-1 to TRBJ2-5; the table's D call of TRBD1 was not tested on the DNA. TRBV21-1 is assigned pseudogene status. The CDR3 runs to 14 residues. CDR3 amino acids: CASSKAGQEETQYF. DNA for the CDR3: TGTGCCAGCAGCAAAGCTGGACAGGAAGAGACCCAGTACTTC.

This clonotype has a handful of counts. The chain carries TRBV20-1 and TRBJ2-1, with D perhaps matching TRBD1 (5 bases). Germline loops: CDR1 DFQATT, CDR2 SNEGSKA (reference sequence). V was pared by 6 bases and J by 4 bases, with 10 bases between. This CDR3 is built from 12 residues. CDR3 sequence reads: CSAFDSYNEQFF. CDR3 nucleotides: TGCAGTGCCTTCGACAGTTACAATGAGCAGTTCTTC.

The rearrangement joins TRBV6-5 to TRBJ2-5; D is unclear. V was shortened by 5 bases and J by 3 bases, with 13 bases between the two germline ends. The CDR3 extends over 14 amino acids. Germline V CDR1 and CDR2: MNHEY, SVGAGI. The CDR3 DNA reads as TGTGCCAGCAGTACCCCGGCAGCCAAAGAGACCCAGTACTTC. This encodes CASSTPAAKETQYF.

The table lists this clonotype with a few counts. V gene TRBV10-3 combines with J gene TRBJ1-2; possibly TRBD1 for D (5 bases). CDR3 size: 14 residues. Trimming pared 4 bases from V and 4 bases from J, leaving 13 bases between. Germline values: CDR1 ENHRY, CDR2 SYGVKD. Here the CDR3 reads CAISVEGSSYGYTF. CDR3 sequence (DNA): TGTGCCATCAGTGTGGAGGGGTCCAGCTATGGCTACACCTTC.

This clonotype was seen many times. The V call is TRBV10-3, the J call TRBJ2-2; 9 nucleotides line up with TRBD1. The CDR3 consists of 14 residues. CDR1 is ENHRY and CDR2 is SYGVKD in the germline V gene. V dropped 6 bases and J dropped 6; count of bases not matched to a gene: 5. CDR3 sequence (DNA): TGTGCCATCAGATCCGACAGGGGGGCCGGGGAGCTGTTTTTT. This gives the protein CAIRSDRGAGELFF.

The chain is built from TRBV5-6 and TRBJ1-2; perhaps TRBD1 as D (5 bases). The CDR3 has 13 residues. Per the germline V gene, CDR1 is SGHDT and CDR2 is YYEEEE. Trimming shortened V by 4 bases and J by 7 bases, and 14 bases separated the two germline ends. The CDR3 loop is CASSPRGGTGYTF. Written as DNA, the CDR3 is TGTGCCAGCAGCCCCCGGGGGGGGACTGGCTACACCTTC.

In its sample, this clonotype was seen a few times. The chain combines TRBV3-1 with TRBJ2-3; 8 bases are a match to TRBD2. Trimming removed 4 bases from V and 1 base from J; junction bases left unmatched: 7. The CDR3 totals 16 residues. Germline CDR1 is LGHDT and CDR2 is YNNKEL (reference sequence). The CDR3, as DNA: TGTGCCAGCAGCCCATCGGGGGGGCGAGGCACAGATACGCAGTATTTT. It translates to CASSPSGGRGTDTQYF.

This clonotype was picked up a small number of times. The chain links TRBV5-1 to TRBJ2-5; D unclear. The CDR3 extends over 14 amino acids. Germline assignment: CDR1 SGHRS and CDR2 YFSETQ. V lost 4 bases to trimming and J lost 2 bases, with 12 bases between them. The CDR3 protein is CASSTVVPQETQYF. CDR3 nucleotides: TGCGCCAGCAGCACGGTGGTCCCTCAAGAGACCCAGTACTTC.

This clonotype was seen only a few times. The chain carries TRBV30 and TRBJ1-2; D is perhaps TRBD1 (5 bases). Trimming pared 1 base from V and 2 bases from J, leaving 5 bases between. There are 12 residues in the CDR3. In germline, CDR1 is GTSNPN, CDR2 SVGIG (reference sequence). Here the CDR3 DNA reads TGTGCCTGGAGTGAGGGGAACTATGGCTACACCTTC. This translates into CAWSEGNYGYTF.